Listed below are T cell receptor beta chains from one sample, sequenced in a study of human T cells and chemical hapten exposure. TCRdb passed the RACE reads through MiXCR, listing each CDR3 protein once. The table has around 45,000 distinct CDR3 sequences, 3.7% seen once. The sample was whole blood. These receptors were collected from a human donor in good health. Some clones in this sample may be carry-over from other donors' samples. Each CDR3 is given with its conserved first and last residue. D genes are given only for firm matches. Size tells how often a clone was seen (once, few, many) or the class of an expanded clone, and some rows leave it out.

v_call	j_call	d_call	clone_size	cdr3_nt	cdr3_aa
TRBV29-1	TRBJ1-5	TRBD1	many	TGCAGCGCAGGACAGGGTTATCAGCCCCAGCATTTT	CSAGQGYQPQHF
TRBV29-1	TRBJ2-1	-	many	TGCAGCGTCTGGGACTCGGGAAGAGGGCAGTTCTTC	CSVWDSGRGQFF
TRBV5-1	TRBJ1-1	-	-	TGCGCCAGCAGCTTGCGGGGCCAGGGGATCGGCACTGAAGCTTTCTTT	CASSLRGQGIGTEAFF
TRBV6-5	TRBJ2-3	TRBD1	-	TGTGCCAGCAGTAGCAGGGGGCACGACACAGATACGCAGTATTTT	CASSSRGHDTDTQYF
TRBV25-1	TRBJ2-7	-	many	TGTGCCAGCAGTGAGGCGACTTACCCACTGGAGCAGTACTTC	CASSEATYPLEQYF
TRBV28	TRBJ2-7	-	many	TGTGCCAGCAGTTTATCGAACTACGAGCAGTACTTC	CASSLSNYEQYF
TRBV12-3/TRBV12-4	TRBJ2-2	TRBD1	many	TGTGCCAGCGCAGGGGGTTTCACCGGGGAGCTGTTTTTT	CASAGGFTGELFF
TRBV5-1	TRBJ2-5	TRBD2	many	TGCGCCAGCAGCTGGGGGACTAGCGGACAAGAGACCCAGTACTTC	CASSWGTSGQETQYF
TRBV7-2	TRBJ2-1	-	many	TGTGCCAGCAGCTTAGCGTTCAGGGGATCCAATGAGCAGTTCTTC	CASSLAFRGSNEQFF
TRBV28	TRBJ1-2	TRBD1	-	TGTGCCAGCAGCTGGACAGGGGCAGGGAACTATGGCTACACCTTC	CASSWTGAGNYGYTF
TRBV7-8	TRBJ2-1	-	medium-sized	TGTGCCAGCAGCTTAGGCAGGGCCTTACCGAACAATGAGCAGTTCTTC	CASSLGRALPNNEQFF
TRBV20-1	TRBJ1-4	-	few	TGCAGTGCGGGGCGGACTAATGAAAAACTGTTTTTT	CSAGRTNEKLFF
TRBV12-3/TRBV12-4	TRBJ2-7	-	many	TGTGCCAGCAGTTTCCGGGGAGGTGCGTACGAGCAGTACTTC	CASSFRGGAYEQYF
TRBV27	TRBJ2-7	TRBD1	many	TGTGCCAGCAGTCTGCTGGGACAGACCTACGAGCAGTACTTC	CASSLLGQTYEQYF
TRBV6-5	TRBJ2-7	-	many	TGTGCCAGCAGTTACGCGGGCGGGACGACATTAGGGGAGCAGTACTTC	CASSYAGGTTLGEQYF
TRBV2	TRBJ2-3	TRBD2	many	TGTGCCAGCAGTGAAGTTCCTAGCGGAAGCACAGATACGCAGTATTTT	CASSEVPSGSTDTQYF
TRBV6-6	TRBJ1-6	-	many	TGTGCCAGCAGTTACGGGGTCGATTATAATTCACCCCTCCACTTT	CASSYGVDYNSPLHF
TRBV19	TRBJ2-3	TRBD2	few	TGTGCCAGTAGTATAGGTGGGGGGGGGACCACAGGTACGCAGTATTTT	CASSIGGGGTTGTQYF
TRBV18	TRBJ1-6	TRBD1	-	TGTGCCAGCTCACCAGGGACAGACGGACGTTCACCCCTCCACTTT	CASSPGTDGRSPLHF
TRBV27	TRBJ1-5	-	many	TGTGCCAGCAGTGAGCACGGACAAGGGCCCCAGCATTTT	CASSEHGQGPQHF
TRBV29-1	TRBJ2-3	TRBD1	many	TGCAGCGTTGAAGATCATGTCAGGGGGCTAACAGATACGCAGTATTTT	CSVEDHVRGLTDTQYF
TRBV5-1	TRBJ1-5	-	many	TGCGCCAGCAGCTTGGGGCCCTCAGGGCTAGGAGGCAATCAGCCCCAGCATTTT	CASSLGPSGLGGNQPQHF